This section outlines one TCR beta chain sequence together with its context. Antigen unknown. PCR involved 60 Vbeta and 13 Jbeta primers. Profiling relied on immunoSEQ multiplex PCR, and the TCRdb table lists in-frame clones only, not all of them. The table shows 150,000 or so clones, with less than 90% occurring only once. The sample originates from a study of cytomegalovirus exposure and HLA in healthy donors. As for the study in general: As an earlier analysis found, about 190 million T cells yielded approximately 110 million unique TCR beta sequences. Study conclusions and caveats: Using a false discovery rate of 0.05, a later analysis showed that some 16,000 TCR beta sequences were associated with HLA alleles. By a later analysis, the bulk of CMV-associated TCR beta chains appeared HLA-restricted.

This CDR3 has 13 amino acids. V was clipped by 4 bases and J by 3 bases, with 10 bases between them. Per germline, CDR1 SEHNR and CDR2 FQNEAQ (reference sequence). The gene calls are TRBV7-9 and TRBJ2-7; D remains unclear. Specimen: PBMCs. The sequence derives from a boy between 2 and 10 years old in good health and CMV-seronegative. CDR3 DNA: TGTGCCAGCAGCTATACATCTAGCTACGAGCAGTACTTC. Translated, it gives CASSYTSSYEQYF.